These 2 T cell receptor beta chains were all obtained from the same sample, sequenced in a study of beta chain features in type 1 diabetes (dated by TCRdb to 2017 to 2018). Overall study results and their limits: Type 1 diabetes patients showed a moderate but significant shortening of TCRB CDR3 length in all four CD4+ subsets.

Libraries were made using the immunoSEQ multiplex PCR assay. All of the isolated RNA was reverse transcribed with the High Capacity cDNA Reverse Transcription Kit, so expressed TCRB transcripts were sequenced. TCRdb obtained this table from immuneACCESS and retained in-frame rearrangements with V and J assigned. These tables miss some clones; where compared with another copy, unresolved V genes account for less than half of the shortfall, and the remainder is unexplained. The sample yields fewer than 200,000 clones; 10% were counted once. The ten largest make up less than 0.5% of the sample. These TCRs' antigens remain unknown. Sequenced input: central memory CD4+ T cells from blood. The origin of the receptors is a man aged 25-40 years with type 1 diabetes.

The chain has TRBV7-2 and TRBJ2-5, with TRBD1 matching 8 bases. Germline assignment: CDR1 SGHTA and CDR2 FQGNSA. This CDR3 is built from 14 residues. V was pared by 4 bases and J by 11 bases, with 12 bases of the junction left unmatched. The CDR3 sequence: CASSSTQGQVLQYF. The CDR3 DNA reads TGTGCCAGCAGCTCCACCCAGGGACAGGTCTTGCAGTACTTC. The variable domain in full, completed from reference TRBV7-2 and TRBJ2-5, reads GAGVSQSPSNKVTEKGKDVELRCDPISGHTALYWYRQSLGQGLEFLIYFQGNSAPDKSGLPSDRFSAERTGGSVSTLTIQRTQQEDSAVYLCASSSTQGQVLQYFGPGTRLLVL.

This clone was picked up a small number of times. Compared with germline, one end of the junction differs, possibly owing to a read error. The V gene is TRBV7-9, the J gene TRBJ2-1; a weak D match, TRBD2 (6 bases). Germline V gene lookup returns CDR1 SEHNR and CDR2 FQNEAQ (reference sequence). The CDR3 contains 14 residues. Here the CDR3 DNA reads TGTGCCAGCAGCTTTAGAACCGGGACTTGGACGATAGTCTTC. The encoded protein is CASSFRTGTWTIVF.